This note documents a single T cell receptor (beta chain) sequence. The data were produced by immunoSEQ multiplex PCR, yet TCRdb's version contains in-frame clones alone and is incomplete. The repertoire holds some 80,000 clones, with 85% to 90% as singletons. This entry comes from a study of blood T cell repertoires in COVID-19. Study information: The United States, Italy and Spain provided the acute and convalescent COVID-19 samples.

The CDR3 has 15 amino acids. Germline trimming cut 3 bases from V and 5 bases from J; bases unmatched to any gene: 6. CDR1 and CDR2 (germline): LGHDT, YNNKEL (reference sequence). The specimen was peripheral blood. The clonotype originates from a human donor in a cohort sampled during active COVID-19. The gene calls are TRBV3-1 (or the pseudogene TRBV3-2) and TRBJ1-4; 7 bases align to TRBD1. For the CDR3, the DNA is TGTGCCAGCAGCCATACCGCGGGACAGAATGAAAAACTGTTTTTT. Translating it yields CASSHTAGQNEKLFF.